The 3 T cell receptor beta chains given below trace back to one sample, sequenced in a study of CD8 T cells in ankylosing spondylitis. Via MiXCR, TCRdb re-called the 5' RACE reads, giving one row per CDR3 protein. The sample yields roughly 450,000 distinct CDR3 sequences, roughly 26% seen once. The antigens these receptors bind are not known. Findings and caveats of the study: A motif of eight or nine highly homologous TCR beta variants was seen as apparently characteristic of ankylosing spondylitis blood.

The specimen was blood, either unsorted or a sorted T cell fraction (not recorded which). The source is a male donor with ankylosing spondylitis.

V is TRBV25-1 and J is TRBJ2-5; TRBD1 agrees at 8 bases. The CDR3 is made up of 15 amino acids. CDR1 MGHDK and CDR2 SYGVNS come from the germline V gene. Trimming at V came to 7 bases and at J to 1 base, leaving 8 bases not matched to a gene. In nucleotides, the CDR3 is TGTGCCAGCACAGACGGGACAGGAGCCCAAGAGACCCAGTACTTC. It is translated as CASTDGTGAQETQYF. Based on the CDR3 plus reference TRBV25-1 and TRBJ2-5, the full variable domain is EADIYQTPRYLVIGTGKKITLECSQTMGHDKMYWYQQDPGMELHLIHYSYGVNSTEKGDLSSESTVSRIRTEHFPLTLESARPSHTSQYLCASTDGTGAQETQYFGPGTRLLVL.

V gene TRBV5-1 combines with J gene TRBJ2-6; maybe TRBD1 (6 bases). V dropped 0 bases and J dropped 0 bases, with 10 bases sitting between them. This CDR3 contains 17 residues. In germline, CDR1 is SGHRS, CDR2 YFSETQ. DNA for the CDR3: TGCGCCAGCAGCTTGGATGGGACACACTCTGGGGCCAACGTCCTGACTTTC. Amino acids: CASSLDGTHSGANVLTF.

This chain connects TRBV18 to TRBJ2-5; possibly TRBD2 for D (6 bases). The germline V gene encodes CDR1 KGHSH and CDR2 LQKENI. This CDR3 is built from 14 residues. Trimming shortened V by 3 bases and J by 4 bases, and 12 bases separated the two germline ends. The CDR3 here is CASSPMGGIETQYF. The CDR3 DNA follows: TGTGCCAGCTCACCGATGGGGGGAATAGAGACCCAGTACTTC.